The 9 T cell receptor beta chains reported below all come from one sample, sequenced in a study of pediatric ulcerative colitis. Here immunoSEQ multiplex PCR was the method, and the copy in TCRdb shows in-frame clones only, minus some. The profile shows roughly 37,000 clones, 83% of them singletons. The specimen sequenced was blood. The receptors stem from a girl aged 5 to 17 with moderate ulcerative colitis.

This clone has more than one count but fewer than ten. CDR3 bases: TGTGCCAGCAGCCAACCGGGGACTAGCGGGAGGGAGACCCAGTACTTC. It translates to CASSQPGTSGRETQYF. The chain couples TRBV4-2 to TRBJ2-5, with TRBD2 identical over 15 bases. The ends lost 2 bases at V and 5 bases at J; junction bases unmatched: 3. In germline, CDR1 is LGHNA, CDR2 YNFKEQ. The CDR3 runs 16 residues.

The chain uses TRBV27 and TRBJ2-1; TRBD1 aligns across 7 bases. There are 14 residues in the CDR3. V lost 4 bases to trimming and J lost 3 bases; unmatched junction nucleotides: 3. Germline CDR1 reads MNHEY; CDR2 reads SMNVEV (reference sequence). CDR3 amino acids: CASSSGQYYNEQFF. CDR3 in DNA: TGTGCCAGCAGTTCGGGACAGTACTACAATGAGCAGTTCTTC.

The gene calls are TRBV5-8 and TRBJ2-7; unclear D gene. Germline assignment: CDR1 SGHTS and CDR2 YDEGEE. Trimming took off 4 bases at V and 0 bases at J, with 14 bases between the two ends. This CDR3 is built from 15 residues. The CDR3 sequence is CASSPLRPYSYEQYF. CDR3 DNA: TGTGCCAGCAGCCCCCTCAGGCCGTACTCCTACGAGCAGTACTTC.

This clone was found a few times. The rearrangement joins TRBV7-9 to TRBJ1-3; no clear D gene. Germline V lookup: CDR1 SEHNR, CDR2 FQNEAQ (reference sequence). The CDR3 runs to 16 residues. With 1 base removed from V and 0 bases from J, the gap between germline ends came to 10 bases. The DNA of the CDR3 is TGTGCCAGCAGCTTAGTTACAGCCAGCTCTGGAAACACCATATATTTT. Translated: CASSLVTASSGNTIYF.

This clone showed up just once. The chain uses TRBV27 and TRBJ2-1; D possibly corresponds to TRBD2 (6 bases). V lost 3 bases, J lost 2 bases, and 11 bases lay in between. Germline-derived CDR1 and CDR2 are MNHEY and SMNVEV (reference sequence). CDR3 length: 15 residues. CDR3 sequence (DNA): TGTGCCAGCAGTTTCCGGAGGGAAACCTACAATGAGCAGTTCTTC. Protein: CASSFRRETYNEQFF.

This clone showed up just once. Other DNA sequences in this specimen translate into the identical CDR3. The chain is built from TRBV27 and TRBJ2-7; D is uncertain. CDR1 and CDR2 from the germline V gene are MNHEY and SMNVEV (reference sequence). V lost 4 bases, J lost 3 bases, and 7 bases lay in between. This CDR3 has 12 residues. The DNA of the CDR3 is TGTGCCAGCAGTTCAGCTGGCTACGAGCAGTACTTC. Translated: CASSSAGYEQYF.

This chain links TRBV29-1 with TRBJ1-2; the D is unclear. V was shortened by 6 bases and J by 8 bases, with 13 bases between the two germline ends. Germline-derived CDR1 and CDR2 are SQVTM and ANQGSEA. CDR3 length: 11 amino acids. The CDR3 DNA reads TGCAGCGTCGCGGGTGTGAGGGGCTACACCTTC. Translated, it gives CSVAGVRGYTF.

The chain links TRBV7-2 to TRBJ2-7; 8 bases match TRBD1. CDR1 is SGHTA and CDR2 is FQGNSA in the germline V gene. Unmatched junction bases numbered 3, after V lost 5 bases and J lost 3 bases. The CDR3 length is 13 residues. CDR3 residues: CASSDRGVYEQYF. Written as DNA, the CDR3 is TGTGCCAGCAGCGACAGGGGCGTCTACGAGCAGTACTTC.

This chain connects TRBV7-6 to TRBJ2-2, with a possible D match to TRBD1 (6 bases). Germline CDR1 is SGHVS and CDR2 is FNYEAQ. V dropped 5 bases and J dropped 1 base, with 17 bases sitting between them. CDR3 size: 17 residues. The CDR3 nucleotides read TGTGCCAGCAGCCGTTACAGGGATCATCGGAACACCGGGGAGCTGTTTTTT. It encodes CASSRYRDHRNTGELFF.